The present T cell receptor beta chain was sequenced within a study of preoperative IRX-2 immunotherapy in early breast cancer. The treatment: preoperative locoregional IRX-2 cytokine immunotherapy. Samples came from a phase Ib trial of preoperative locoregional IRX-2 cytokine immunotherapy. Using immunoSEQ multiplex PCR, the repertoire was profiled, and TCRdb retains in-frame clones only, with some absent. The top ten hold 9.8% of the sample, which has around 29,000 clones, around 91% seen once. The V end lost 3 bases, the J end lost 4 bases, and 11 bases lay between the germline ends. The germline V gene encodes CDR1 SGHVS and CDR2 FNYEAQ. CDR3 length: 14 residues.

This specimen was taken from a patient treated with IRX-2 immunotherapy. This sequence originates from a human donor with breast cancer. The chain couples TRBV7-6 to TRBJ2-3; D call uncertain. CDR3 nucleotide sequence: TGTGCCAGCAGCTTGGGCGTACCTCCAGATACGCAGTATTTT. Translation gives CASSLGVPPDTQYF.